The TCR beta chain under discussion was sequenced for a study of blood T cell repertoires in COVID-19. Across the whole study: Italy, Spain and the United States were the sources of the convalescent and acute COVID-19 samples. The analysed material was cDNA or gDNA that came from T cells, B-cell-depleted T cells, or PBMCs.

In the original workflow: Amplifying reference gene primers gave estimates of nucleated cell counts. Measured with immunoSEQ multiplex PCR; TCRdb has only the in-frame clones, and not every one. That table gives V, J and clone size, and the DNA gave D and trimming. Among 200,000 to 300,000 clones listed, 80% to 85% were seen once. V was pared by 4 bases and J by 5 bases, with 14 bases between. The CDR3 runs to 15 residues. From germline, CDR1 is MNHEY and CDR2 SMNVEV (reference sequence). This clone was detected only once. Sequenced input: peripheral blood. The TCR originated in a man in his forties or fifties with acute or convalescent COVID-19. The chain links TRBV27 to TRBJ2-2, with D perhaps matching TRBD2 (6 bases). This CDR3 reads CASSWAGTLTGELFF. CDR3 nucleotides: TGTGCCAGCAGTTGGGCCGGGACTCTAACCGGGGAGCTGTTTTTT.